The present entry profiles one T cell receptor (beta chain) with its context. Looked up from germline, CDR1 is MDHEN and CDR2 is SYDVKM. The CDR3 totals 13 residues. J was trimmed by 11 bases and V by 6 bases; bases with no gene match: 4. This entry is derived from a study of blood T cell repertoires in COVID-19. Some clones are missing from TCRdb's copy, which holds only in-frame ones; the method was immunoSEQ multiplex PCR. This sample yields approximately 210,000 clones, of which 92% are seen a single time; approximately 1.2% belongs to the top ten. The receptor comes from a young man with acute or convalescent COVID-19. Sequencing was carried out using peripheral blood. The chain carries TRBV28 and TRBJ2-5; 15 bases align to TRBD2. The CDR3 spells CASRPGLAGGQYF. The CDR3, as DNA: TGTGCCAGCAGACCGGGACTAGCGGGAGGACAGTACTTC. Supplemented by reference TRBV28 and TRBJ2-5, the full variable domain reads DVKVTQSSRYLVKRTGEKVFLECVQDMDHENMFWYRQDPGLGLRLIYFSYDVKMKEKGDIPEGYSVSREKKERFSLILESASTNQTSMYLCASRPGLAGGQYFGPGTRLLVL.